These 20 T cell receptor beta chains were sequenced from one sample in a study of T cell responses to AZD1222 COVID-19 vaccine. The table came from immunoSEQ multiplex PCR; TCRdb's copy has only in-frame clones and leaves some out. The repertoire holds more than 140,000 clones, with approximately 89% as singletons. This specimen consisted of peripheral blood, obtained on day 0 of AZD1222 vaccination. These receptor sequences come from an adult in good health.

The table lists this clone with a count of one. The chain has TRBV3-1 (or the pseudogene TRBV3-2) and TRBJ1-5; D not certain. The CDR3 is 14 residues long. The germline V and J ends were trimmed by 2 bases and 0 bases, with 5 bases remaining between them. CDR1 and CDR2 (germline): LGHDT, YNNKEL (reference sequence). The CDR3 reads CASSQFHSNQPQHF. The DNA of the CDR3 is TGTGCCAGCAGCCAATTCCATAGCAATCAGCCCCAGCATTTT.

The V and J genes are TRBV5-3 and TRBJ1-5; 10 positions agree with TRBD1. TRBV5-3 is an ORF, with its function uncertain. The trim removed 1 base at V and 9 bases at J, leaving 10 bases unmatched. This CDR3 is 16 amino acids long. DNA for the CDR3: TGTGCCAGAAGCTTGCGTGACAGGGGGCAATCTGGGCCCCAGCATTTT. Translating gives CARSLRDRGQSGPQHF.

The genes are TRBV7-8 and TRBJ2-2; 9 nucleotides agree with TRBD1. Germline V gene data show CDR1 as SGHVS and CDR2 as FQNEAQ. V lost 4 bases to trimming and J lost 4 bases; unmatched junction nucleotides: 7. CDR3 length: 16 residues. CDR3 sequence reads: CASSSNRGRSTGELFF. As DNA, the CDR3 is TGTGCCAGCAGCTCAAACAGGGGGCGGAGCACCGGGGAGCTGTTTTTT.

J is TRBJ2-3 and V is TRBV4-3; TRBD2 aligns across 7 bases. Germline-derived CDR1 and CDR2 are LGHNA and YSLEER. V shed 4 bases, J shed 1 base, and the junction held 5 bases outside the gene matches. This CDR3 is 15 amino acids long. Written as DNA, the CDR3 is TGCGCCAGCAGCCCTAGCGGAGGGGGCACAGATACGCAGTATTTT. Protein product: CASSPSGGGTDTQYF.

The chain combines TRBV20-1 with TRBJ2-5, with D hard to call. The V and J ends lost 3 bases and 7 bases respectively, with 9 bases between them. This CDR3 has 11 residues. The V gene's germline CDR1 is DFQATT and CDR2 SNEGSKA (reference sequence). In nucleotides, the CDR3 is TGCAGTGCTAGGGCGGTGGTGACCCAGTACTTC. This codes for CSARAVVTQYF.

The chain has TRBV9 and TRBJ1-3, with D possibly being TRBD1 (5 bases). In germline, CDR1 is SGDLS, CDR2 YYNGEE. Trimming cost V 0 bases and J 0 bases, with 10 bases left between them. This CDR3 is built from 16 residues. CDR3 protein: CASSVGGLLSGNTIYF. The CDR3 nucleotides read TGTGCCAGCAGCGTAGGGGGCCTCCTCTCTGGAAACACCATATATTTT.

This clone has only one observation. The J gene is TRBJ2-3, the V gene TRBV10-3; D is uncertain. V was cut by 7 bases and J by 1 base, with 9 bases left in between. From germline, CDR1 is ENHRY and CDR2 SYGVKD. This CDR3 is built from 13 residues. The CDR3: CAITPHGTDTQYF. The CDR3 region has the DNA TGTGCCATCACCCCCCACGGCACAGATACGCAGTATTTT.

The chain joins TRBV19 to TRBJ1-2; D is possibly TRBD1 (5 bases). Trimming took 5 bases from V and 8 from J, leaving 18 bases between them. The length of the CDR3 is 14 residues. The V gene's germline CDR1 is LNHDA and CDR2 SQIVND (reference sequence). The CDR3 DNA reads TGTGCCAGTAGTCCCCCAGGGTTCTCCCCGGGCTACACCTTC. Translation: CASSPPGFSPGYTF.

CDR3 loop: CSASGARSNYGYTF. The CDR3 DNA follows: TGCAGTGCTAGTGGTGCCAGATCTAACTATGGCTACACCTTC. The V call is TRBV20-1, the J call TRBJ1-2, with D uncertain. Deletions cut 3 bases from V and 0 bases from J, with 11 bases between. Germline V gives CDR1 DFQATT, CDR2 SNEGSKA (reference sequence). This CDR3 has 14 amino acids.

CDR3 loop: CASSSRPAGTQYF. CDR3 DNA: TGTGCCAGCAGCTCGAGACCCGCCGGGACCCAGTACTTC. This rearrangement joins TRBV11-3 to TRBJ2-5; D not certain. The V end lost 4 bases, the J end lost 7 bases, and 13 bases lay between the germline ends. CDR1 is SGHNT and CDR2 is YENEEA in the germline V gene. The length of the CDR3 is 13 residues.

The genes are TRBV6-5 and TRBJ1-1; maybe TRBD1 (6 bases). The CDR3 spans 13 residues. The germline CDR1 and CDR2 sequences are MNHEY and SVGAGI. V lost 7 bases, J lost 3 bases, and 12 bases lay in between. CDR3 sequence reads: CASKNRADTEAFF. The CDR3 nucleotides are TGTGCCAGCAAAAACAGGGCAGACACTGAAGCTTTCTTT.

V gene TRBV7-2 combines with J gene TRBJ1-5; 8 nucleotides agree with TRBD1. Germline loops: CDR1 SGHTA, CDR2 FQGNSA. With 5 bases clipped from V and 6 bases from J, the junction kept 3 bases outside the gene matches. This CDR3 has 13 residues. Here the CDR3 reads CASSDRGGQPQHF. CDR3 coding DNA: TGTGCCAGCAGCGACAGGGGAGGTCAGCCCCAGCATTTT.

The V call is TRBV6-5, the J call TRBJ1-2; no reliable D call. V was shortened by 7 bases and J by 2 bases, with 17 bases between the two germline ends. Germline V gene sequence: CDR1 MNHEY, CDR2 SVGAGI. CDR3 length equals 15 residues. In nucleotides, the CDR3 is TGTGCCAGCAACATCGGGAGACTCTTCAACTATGGCTACACCTTC. This sequence encodes CASNIGRLFNYGYTF.

The chain joins TRBV6-5 to TRBJ2-1; TRBD2 agrees at 11 bases. The CDR3 consists of 16 residues. The junction had 6 bases not matched to a gene; V was cut back by 4 bases and J by 4 bases. The germline V gene has CDR1 MNHEY and CDR2 SVGAGI. The CDR3 reads CASSSATSGTYNEQFF. CDR3 sequence (DNA): TGTGCCAGCAGTTCCGCGACTAGCGGGACTTACAATGAGCAGTTCTTC.

V is TRBV5-1 and J is TRBJ1-4; D is uncertain. V was cut by 5 bases and J by 5 bases, with 16 bases left in between. Germline CDR1 and CDR2: SGHRS and YFSETQ. This CDR3 region has 15 residues. CDR3 coding DNA: TGCGCCAGCAGATCGACGGGCAAGCTAAATGAAAAACTGTTTTTT. It translates to CASRSTGKLNEKLFF.

In nucleotides, the CDR3 is TGTGCCAGCAGCTTAGGACGGAACACTGAAGCTTTCTTT. This translates into CASSLGRNTEAFF. The rearrangement links TRBV7-2 to TRBJ1-1; D gene uncertain. CDR1 is SGHTA, CDR2 FQGNSA, per germline. The V gene lost 1 base and the J gene lost 1 base, with 4 bases spanning the gap. The CDR3 length is 13 residues.

This clone appeared a single time. J is TRBJ2-2 and V is TRBV6-5, with D uncertain. The CDR3 is 14 residues long. Germline values: CDR1 MNHEY, CDR2 SVGAGI. Deletions cut 5 bases from V and 4 bases from J, with 11 bases between. The CDR3 protein is CASSTDAGTGELFF. In nucleotides, the CDR3 is TGTGCCAGCAGTACCGACGCCGGCACCGGGGAGCTGTTTTTT.

J is TRBJ2-4 and V is TRBV5-6, with D unresolved. The germline V gene has CDR1 SGHDT and CDR2 YYEEEE. This CDR3 comprises 13 residues. With 3 bases removed from V and 11 bases from J, the gap between germline ends came to 15 bases. The CDR3 sequence: CASSSDGADVQYF. CDR3 coding DNA: TGTGCCAGCAGCTCGGACGGCGCGGACGTTCAGTACTTC.

The chain couples TRBV6-2 or TRBV6-3 to TRBJ2-2, with 7 nucleotides matching TRBD1. V dropped 6 bases and J dropped 2; count of bases not matched to a gene: 6. There are 15 residues in the CDR3. CDR1 is MNHEY, CDR2 SVGEGT, per germline. Here the CDR3 reads CASSWGQHNTGELFF. The CDR3 bases are TGTGCCAGCAGCTGGGGACAGCACAACACCGGGGAGCTGTTTTTT.

The V gene is TRBV5-1, the J gene TRBJ2-3; D may match TRBD1 or TRBD2 (5 bases each). The germline V gene encodes CDR1 SGHRS and CDR2 YFSETQ. V was trimmed by 5 bases and J by 4 bases, leaving 17 bases between them. This CDR3 contains 15 residues. The CDR3, as DNA: TGCGCCAGCAGGCCACCTGGGGGAAAGGCAGATACGCAGTATTTT. Amino acids: CASRPPGGKADTQYF.